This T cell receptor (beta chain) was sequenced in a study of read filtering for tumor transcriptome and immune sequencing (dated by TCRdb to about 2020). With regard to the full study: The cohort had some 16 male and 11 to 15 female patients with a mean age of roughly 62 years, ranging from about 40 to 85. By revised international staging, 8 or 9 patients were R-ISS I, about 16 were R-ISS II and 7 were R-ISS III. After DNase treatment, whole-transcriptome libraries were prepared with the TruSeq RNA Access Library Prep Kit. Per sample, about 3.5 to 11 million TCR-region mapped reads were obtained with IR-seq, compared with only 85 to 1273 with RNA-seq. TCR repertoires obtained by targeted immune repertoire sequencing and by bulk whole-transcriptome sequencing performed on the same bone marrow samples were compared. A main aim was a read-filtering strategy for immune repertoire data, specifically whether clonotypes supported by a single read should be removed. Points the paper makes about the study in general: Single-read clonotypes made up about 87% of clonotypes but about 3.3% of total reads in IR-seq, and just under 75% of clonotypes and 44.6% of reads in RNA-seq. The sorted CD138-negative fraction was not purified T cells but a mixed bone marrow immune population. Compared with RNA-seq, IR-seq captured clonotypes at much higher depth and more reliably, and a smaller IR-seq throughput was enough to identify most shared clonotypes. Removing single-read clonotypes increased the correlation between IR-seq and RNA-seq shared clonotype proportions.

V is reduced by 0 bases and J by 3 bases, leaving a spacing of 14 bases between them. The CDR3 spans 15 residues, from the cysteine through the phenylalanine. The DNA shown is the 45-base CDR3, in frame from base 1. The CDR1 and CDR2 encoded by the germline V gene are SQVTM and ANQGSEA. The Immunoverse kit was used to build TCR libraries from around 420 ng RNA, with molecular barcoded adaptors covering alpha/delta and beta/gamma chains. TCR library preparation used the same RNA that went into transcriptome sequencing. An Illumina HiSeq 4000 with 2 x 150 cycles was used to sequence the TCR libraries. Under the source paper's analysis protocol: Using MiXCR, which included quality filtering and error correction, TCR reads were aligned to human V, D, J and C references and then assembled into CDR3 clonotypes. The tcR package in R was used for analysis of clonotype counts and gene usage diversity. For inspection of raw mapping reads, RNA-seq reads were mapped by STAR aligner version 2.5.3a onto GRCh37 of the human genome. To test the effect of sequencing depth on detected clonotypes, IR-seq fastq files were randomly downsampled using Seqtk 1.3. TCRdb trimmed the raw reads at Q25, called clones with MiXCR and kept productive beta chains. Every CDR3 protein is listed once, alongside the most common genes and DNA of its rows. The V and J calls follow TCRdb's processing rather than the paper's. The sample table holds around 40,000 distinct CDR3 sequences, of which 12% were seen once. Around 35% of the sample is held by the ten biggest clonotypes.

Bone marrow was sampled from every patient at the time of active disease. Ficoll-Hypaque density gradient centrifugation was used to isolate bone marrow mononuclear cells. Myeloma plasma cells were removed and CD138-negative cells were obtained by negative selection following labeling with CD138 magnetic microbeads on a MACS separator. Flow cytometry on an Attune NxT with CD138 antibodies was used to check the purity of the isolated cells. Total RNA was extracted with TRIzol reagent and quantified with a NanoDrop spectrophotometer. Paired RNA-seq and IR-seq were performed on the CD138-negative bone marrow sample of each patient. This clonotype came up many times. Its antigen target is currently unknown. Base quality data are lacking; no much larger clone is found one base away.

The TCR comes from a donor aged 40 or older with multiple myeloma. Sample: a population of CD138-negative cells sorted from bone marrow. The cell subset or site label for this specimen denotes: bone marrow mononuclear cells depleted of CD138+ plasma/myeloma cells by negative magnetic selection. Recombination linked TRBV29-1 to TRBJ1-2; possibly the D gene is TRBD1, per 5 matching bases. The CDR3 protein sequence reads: CSVEDPRGEYYGYTF. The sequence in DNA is TGCAGCGTTGAAGATCCGAGGGGAGAGTACTATGGCTACACCTTC.